This TCR beta chain was sequenced during a study of shared T cell receptors in the human thymus. Trimming took off 0 bases at V and 1 base at J, with 12 bases between the two ends. CDR1 LGHNA and CDR2 YSLEER come from the germline V gene. The CDR3 length is 17 residues. Repertoires were generated with immunoSEQ multiplex PCR, while TCRdb's copy carries only in-frame clones and drops some. The table lists under 450,000 clones, approximately 95% of them singletons, with roughly 0.02% in the top ten. The rearrangement links TRBV4-3 to TRBJ2-2; maybe TRBD1 (5 bases). The TCR originated in a human donor. Sequenced sample: thymocytes. Written as DNA, the CDR3 is TGCGCCAGCAGCCAAGACTTGGATCAGGGGAACACCGGGGAGCTGTTTTTT. Translating it yields CASSQDLDQGNTGELFF.